This T cell receptor (beta chain) is drawn from a study of blood T cell repertoires in COVID-19. Study at large: There were acute and convalescent COVID-19 samples, and they came from the United States, Italy and Spain.

The CDR3 loop spans 14 amino acids. Deletions cut 2 bases from V and 0 bases from J, with 8 bases between. Germline CDR1 is MDHEN and CDR2 is SYDVKM. Sequenced by immunoSEQ multiplex PCR; TCRdb stores in-frame clones only, minus some. The sample holds roughly 250,000 clones, roughly 89% seen once. The specimen sequenced was peripheral blood. V is TRBV28 and J is TRBJ2-7, with D maybe TRBD2 (5 bases). The sequence derives from a man aged 30 to 39 with acute or convalescent COVID-19. The CDR3 is CASSLAAVSYEQYF. CDR3 nucleotides: TGTGCCAGCAGTTTAGCAGCGGTCTCCTACGAGCAGTACTTC. The variable domain in full, completed from reference TRBV28 and TRBJ2-7, reads DVKVTQSSRYLVKRTGEKVFLECVQDMDHENMFWYRQDPGLGLRLIYFSYDVKMKEKGDIPEGYSVSREKKERFSLILESASTNQTSMYLCASSLAAVSYEQYFGPGTRLTVT.